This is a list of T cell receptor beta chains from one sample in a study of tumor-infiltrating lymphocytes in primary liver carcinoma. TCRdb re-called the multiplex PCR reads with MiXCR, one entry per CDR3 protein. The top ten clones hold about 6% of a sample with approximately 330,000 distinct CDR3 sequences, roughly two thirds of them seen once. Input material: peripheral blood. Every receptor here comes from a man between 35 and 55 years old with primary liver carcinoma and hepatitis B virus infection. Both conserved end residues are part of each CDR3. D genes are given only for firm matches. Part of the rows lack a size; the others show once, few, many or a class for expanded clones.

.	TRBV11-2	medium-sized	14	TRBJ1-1	CASSLGAGRTEAFF	TGTGCCAGCAGCTTAGGGGCCGGACGGACTGAAGCTTTCTTT
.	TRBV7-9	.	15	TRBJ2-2	CASSLAPSEARELFF	TGTGCCAGCAGCTTAGCACCCTCCGAGGCCCGGGAGCTGTTTTTT
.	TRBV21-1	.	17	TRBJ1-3	CASSKDRWQNSGNTIYF	TGTGCCAGCAGCAAAGACCGGTGGCAGAACTCTGGAAACACCATATATTTT
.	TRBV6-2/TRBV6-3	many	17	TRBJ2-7	CASSYSSGETSSYEQYF	TGTGCCAGCAGTTACTCGAGCGGCGAGACTTCCTCCTACGAGCAGTACTTC
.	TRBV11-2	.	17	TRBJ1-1	CASSLDLVFGGFTEAFF	TGTGCCAGTAGCTTAGATCTGGTGTTCGGGGGTTTCACTGAAGCTTTCTTT
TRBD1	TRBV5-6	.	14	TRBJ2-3	CASSRGQVSDTQYF	TGTGCCAGCAGCCGCGGACAGGTCTCAGATACGCAGTATTTT
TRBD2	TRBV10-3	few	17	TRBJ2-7	CAISPEPLGLAGGLRYF	TGTGCCATCAGTCCCGAACCCCTAGGACTAGCGGGAGGGCTACGGTACTTC
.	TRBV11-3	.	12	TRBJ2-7	CASSYGAEEKYF	TGTGCCAGCAGCTATGGAGCCGAAGAGAAGTACTTC
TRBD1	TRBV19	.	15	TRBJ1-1	CASRRQGSMNTEAFF	TGTGCCAGTAGGAGACAGGGGTCCATGAACACTGAAGCTTTCTTT
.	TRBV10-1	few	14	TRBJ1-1	CASSERQAGTEAFF	TGCGCCAGCAGTGAGCGGCAGGCGGGGACTGAAGCTTTCTTT
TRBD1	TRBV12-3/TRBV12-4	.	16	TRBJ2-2	CASSRLTGSDTGELFF	TGTGCCAGCAGCCGTTTGACAGGGTCGGACACCGGGGAGCTGTTTTTT
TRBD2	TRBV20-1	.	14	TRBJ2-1	CSARGTSGSTEQFF	TGCAGTGCTAGAGGGACTAGCGGGAGCACTGAGCAGTTCTTC
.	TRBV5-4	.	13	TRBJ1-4	CASSLGREEKLYF	TGTGCCAGCAGCTTGGGCAGGGAGGAAAAACTGTATTTT
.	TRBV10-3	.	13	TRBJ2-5	CAISFQTGETQYF	TGTGCCATCAGCTTTCAAACAGGGGAGACCCAGTACTTC
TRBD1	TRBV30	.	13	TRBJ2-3	CAWEDRGVDTQYF	TGTGCCTGGGAGGACAGGGGAGTAGATACGCAGTATTTT
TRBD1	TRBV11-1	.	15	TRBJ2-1	CASSYNRGSENDQFF	TGTGCCAGCAGCTACAACAGGGGTAGCGAGAATGATCAGTTCTTC